These T cell receptor beta chains were read from a single sample in a study of blood T cells in healthy people across ages. Via MiXCR, TCRdb re-called the 5' RACE reads, giving one row per CDR3 protein. The sample has under 950,000 distinct CDR3 sequences; about 20% are singletons. Sequences were obtained from blood. These receptors all come from an older man in good health. The CDR3 runs from the conserved cysteine through the conserved F or W. D genes are given only for firm matches. Not every row has a clone size; where given, it reads once, few, many or a size class.

TRBD1	few	TRBV2	TRBJ2-3	TGTGCCAGCAGTGGCGTGGGACAGGGGACTCAAGATACGCAGTATTTT	CASSGVGQGTQDTQYF
TRBD2	-	TRBV5-1	TRBJ2-1	TGCGCCAGCAGTATGGGGAGGGCCATGGATGAGCAGTTCTTC	CASSMGRAMDEQFF
TRBD1	few	TRBV20-1	TRBJ2-7	TGCAGTGCGGGACAGGACTACGAGCAGTACTTC	CSAGQDYEQYF
TRBD1	-	TRBV6-6	TRBJ2-1	TGTGCCAGCAGTTACGGTGGGACAGGGGAAAATGAGCAGTTCTTC	CASSYGGTGENEQFF
-	few	TRBV11-2	TRBJ2-1	TGTGCCAGCAGCTTAGATCTCGATGGTTATGAGCAGTTCTTC	CASSLDLDGYEQFF
-	few	TRBV7-9	TRBJ2-7	TGTGCCAGCAGCCGGAGTCGAGGGGAGGTAAACGAGCAGTACTTC	CASSRSRGEVNEQYF
-	many	TRBV20-1	TRBJ2-7	TGCAGTGCTAGTTGGGGCATCGGGTACGAGCAGTACTTC	CSASWGIGYEQYF
-	few	TRBV25-1	TRBJ1-5	TGTGCCAGCAGTAAAAATGGACGGTCCCAGCATTTT	CASSKNGRSQHF
TRBD1	-	TRBV14	TRBJ1-1	TGTGCCAGCAGCCGATACAGGGGGAACACTGAAGCTTTCTTT	CASSRYRGNTEAFF
-	-	TRBV12-3/TRBV12-4	TRBJ1-2	TGTGCCAGCAGTGGCCCGACACCGTCAGGGCTGGCGGGCTACACCTTC	CASSGPTPSGLAGYTF
TRBD1	few	TRBV7-9	TRBJ2-1	TGTGCCAGCAGCTCGGGGACAGGAGAAGGCAATGAGCAGTTCTTC	CASSSGTGEGNEQFF
TRBD2	-	TRBV20-1	TRBJ2-3	TGCAGTGCTAGAGCGCCGCTGGGGCTAGCGGGAGGGACGGATACGCAGTATTTT	CSARAPLGLAGGTDTQYF
-	-	TRBV7-8	TRBJ1-4	TGTGCCAGCAGCTGGGCCAGAGGACTAGCGGGAACCTCTAATGAAAAACTGTTTTTT	CASSWARGLAGTSNEKLFF
-	-	TRBV11-2	TRBJ2-3	TGTGCCAGCAGCCTCCGGACCCTCACAGATACGCAGTATTTT	CASSLRTLTDTQYF
TRBD2	-	TRBV7-7	TRBJ2-2	TGTGCCAGCAGCTTAGGCGGGAGTTCTGGGGAGCTGTTTTTT	CASSLGGSSGELFF
-	few	TRBV7-9	TRBJ1-4	TGTGCCAGCAGTAGTCCGGACCTTGGGGAAAAACTGTTTTTT	CASSSPDLGEKLFF
-	-	TRBV4-1	TRBJ1-2	TGCGCCAGCAGCCTAGGGGTTCTGGACGGCTACACCTTC	CASSLGVLDGYTF
-	few	TRBV6-6	TRBJ1-1	TGTGCCAGCAGTTACTCGTCTGTTGAAGCTTTCTTT	CASSYSSVEAFF
-	few	TRBV20-1	TRBJ1-5	TGCAGTGCACAAGGCCGAACCGGCGATCAGCCCCAGCATTTT	CSAQGRTGDQPQHF
-	few	TRBV3-1	TRBJ1-3	TGTGCCAGCAGCCCCCTGGGGGGTCAAGGAAACACCATATATTTT	CASSPLGGQGNTIYF
-	-	TRBV20-1	TRBJ2-7	TGCAGTGCTCCTGCCCACTACGAGCAGTACTTC	CSAPAHYEQYF
TRBD1	-	TRBV20-1	TRBJ2-5	TGCAGTGCTAGACCAACCGGGACAGGGGACCAAGAGACCCAGTACTTC	CSARPTGTGDQETQYF
-	few	TRBV6-2/TRBV6-3	TRBJ2-1	TGTGCCAGCGGCCGGGAATACGATGAGCAGTTCTTC	CASGREYDEQFF
-	-	TRBV20-1	TRBJ2-1	TGCAGTGCTACTTTGGTCGCGGGCGGTAACAATGAGCAGTTCTTC	CSATLVAGGNNEQFF
-	many	TRBV29-1	TRBJ1-3	TGCAGCGTTGGCTCAGGAGCTGGAAACACCATATATTTT	CSVGSGAGNTIYF
-	-	TRBV7-2	TRBJ1-5	TGTGCCAGCAGCCAAGGACGTAATCAGCCCCAGCATTTT	CASSQGRNQPQHF
TRBD1	-	TRBV12-3/TRBV12-4	TRBJ2-3	TGTGCCAGCAGTGGAAGGACAGGGGCTAGCACAGATACGCAGTATTTT	CASSGRTGASTDTQYF
TRBD1	few	TRBV4-2	TRBJ2-1	TGTGCCAGCAGCGAAGCAGGGACAGGGAATGGTGAGCAGTTCTTC	CASSEAGTGNGEQFF
TRBD1	-	TRBV12-3/TRBV12-4	TRBJ2-7	TGTGCCAGCAGTTTAGGGACAGGGGTCTCCGAGCAGTACTTC	CASSLGTGVSEQYF
-	-	TRBV15	TRBJ1-6	TGTGCCACCAGCAGAGCAACCCAGGGAACCCGGCATTCACCCCTCCACTTT	CATSRATQGTRHSPLHF
TRBD1	few	TRBV5-1	TRBJ2-3	TGCGCCAGCAGCCCCCCGGGGACAGCCACCTTGCAGACAGATACGCAGTATTTT	CASSPPGTATLQTDTQYF
-	-	TRBV28	TRBJ2-2	TGTGCCAGCAGTTTATGGGCAGACGGGGAGCTGTTTTTT	CASSLWADGELFF
TRBD2	few	TRBV20-1	TRBJ2-5	TGCAGTGCGCCTACTAGCGAACAAGAGACCCAGTACTTC	CSAPTSEQETQYF
-	-	TRBV12-5	TRBJ1-5	TGTGCTAGTGGCACTGGACAGAATCAGCCCCAGCATTTT	CASGTGQNQPQHF
-	few	TRBV5-5	TRBJ1-5	TGTGCCAGCAGCTTGGCGGAGGGGATTCAGCCCCAGCATTTT	CASSLAEGIQPQHF
TRBD1	few	TRBV11-2	TRBJ2-3	TGTGCCAGCAGCTATGGGACAGGGTCCACAGATACGCAGTATTTT	CASSYGTGSTDTQYF
-	-	TRBV5-1	TRBJ2-3	TGCGCCAGCAGCTCGGAGGGACTCCGCACAGATACGCAGTATTTT	CASSSEGLRTDTQYF
TRBD2	-	TRBV12-3/TRBV12-4	TRBJ2-1	TGTGCCAGCGTAGTTTCTAGCGGGGGGAACAATGAGCAGTTCTTC	CASVVSSGGNNEQFF
-	few	TRBV5-1	TRBJ2-3	TGCGCCAGCAGCTTAGAGCCTTCCTCCACAGATACGCAGTATTTT	CASSLEPSSTDTQYF
TRBD2	few	TRBV7-8	TRBJ2-1	TGTGCCAGCAGCTTTTTGGGCGGGGGGGCAGGTTCCGCAGTGAATGAGCAGTTCTTC	CASSFLGGGAGSAVNEQFF
-	few	TRBV29-1	TRBJ1-1	TGCAGCGTTTCCGACAGTTTGAACACTGAAGCTTTCTTT	CSVSDSLNTEAFF
-	-	TRBV13	TRBJ2-2	TGTGCCAGCAGCGGTCGGGACCCTAACACCGGGGAGCTGTTTTTT	CASSGRDPNTGELFF
TRBD2	-	TRBV3-1	TRBJ2-1	TGTGCCAGCAGCCCCAGGGCGGGAGCACACAATGAGCAGTTCTTC	CASSPRAGAHNEQFF
-	few	TRBV7-8	TRBJ1-5	TGTGCCAGCAGCGGAAACACAGCGAACAATCAGCCCCAGCATTTT	CASSGNTANNQPQHF
-	-	TRBV24-1	TRBJ2-1	TGTGCCACCAGTGATTTTTCGGGAGCAGGCTACAATGAGCAGTTCTTC	CATSDFSGAGYNEQFF